The TCR beta chain under discussion was sequenced for a study of blood T cells in healthy people across ages. Per germline, CDR1 MNHEY and CDR2 SMNVEV (reference sequence). Trimming shortened V by 7 bases and J by 1 base, and 10 bases separated the two germline ends. This CDR3 comprises 13 residues. Using a J-beta primer mix together with a sample-barcoded 5' primer, a second PCR was run for about 6 to 12 cycles. TCRdb re-called the 5' RACE reads through MiXCR, storing one row per CDR3 protein. This sample carries just under 550,000 distinct CDR3 sequences, 24% of them seen once, and the ten largest clones take roughly 9%. The same sample was also used in a study of T cells of mothers and their children.

The J gene is TRBJ2-5, the V gene TRBV27, with D perhaps matching TRBD1 (6 bases). This clonotype originated in a boy aged 5 to 17 in good health. The specimen sequenced was blood. The CDR3 region is CASKGQSQETQYF. The CDR3 DNA sequence: TGTGCCAGCAAGGGACAATCCCAAGAGACCCAGTACTTC.